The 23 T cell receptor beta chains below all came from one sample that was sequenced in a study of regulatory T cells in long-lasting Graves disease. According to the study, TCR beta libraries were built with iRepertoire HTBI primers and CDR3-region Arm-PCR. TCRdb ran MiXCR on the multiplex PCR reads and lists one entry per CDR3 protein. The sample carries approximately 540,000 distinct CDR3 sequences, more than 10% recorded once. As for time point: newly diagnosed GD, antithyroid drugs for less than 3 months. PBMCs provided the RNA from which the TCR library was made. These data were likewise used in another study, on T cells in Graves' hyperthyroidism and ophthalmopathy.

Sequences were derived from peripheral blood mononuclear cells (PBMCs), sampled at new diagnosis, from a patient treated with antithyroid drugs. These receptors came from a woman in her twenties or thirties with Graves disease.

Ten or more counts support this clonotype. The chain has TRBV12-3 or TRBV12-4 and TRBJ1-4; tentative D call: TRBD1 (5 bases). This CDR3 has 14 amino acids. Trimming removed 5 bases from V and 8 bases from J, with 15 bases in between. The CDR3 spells CASSGPGRGEKLFF. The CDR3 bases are TGTGCCAGCAGTGGCCCGGGACGGGGAGAAAAACTGTTTTTT.

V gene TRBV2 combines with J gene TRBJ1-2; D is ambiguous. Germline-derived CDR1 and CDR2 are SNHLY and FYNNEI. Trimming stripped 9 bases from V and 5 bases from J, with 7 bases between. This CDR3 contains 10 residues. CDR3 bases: TGTGCCAGTGGGCAGTATGGCTACACCTTC. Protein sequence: CASGQYGYTF. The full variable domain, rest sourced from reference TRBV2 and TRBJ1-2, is EPEVTQTPSHQVTQMGQEVILRCVPISNHLYFYWYRQILGQKVEFLVSFYNNEISEKSEIFDDQFSVERPDGSNFTLKIRSTKLEDSAMYFCASGQYGYTFGSGTRLTVV.

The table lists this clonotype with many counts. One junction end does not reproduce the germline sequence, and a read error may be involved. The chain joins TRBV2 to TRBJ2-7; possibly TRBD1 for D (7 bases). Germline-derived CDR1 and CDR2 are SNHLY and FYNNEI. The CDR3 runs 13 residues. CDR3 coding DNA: TGTGCCAGCAGTGCCTCACAGGGGAGGTATTCCCCATTC. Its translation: CASSASQGRYSPF. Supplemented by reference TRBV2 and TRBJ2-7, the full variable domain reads EPEVTQTPSHQVTQMGQEVILRCVPISNHLYFYWYRQILGQKVEFLVSFYNNEISEKSEIFDDQFSVERPDGSNFTLKIRSTKLEDSAMYFCASSASQGRYSPFGPGTRLTVT.

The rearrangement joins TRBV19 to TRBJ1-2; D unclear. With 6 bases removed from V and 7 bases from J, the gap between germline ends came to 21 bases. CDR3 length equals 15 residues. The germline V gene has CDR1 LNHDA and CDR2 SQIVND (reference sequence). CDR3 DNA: TGTGCCAGTAGAGAGGAACTAACCATAGGTGTTGGCTACACCTTC. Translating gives CASREELTIGVGYTF. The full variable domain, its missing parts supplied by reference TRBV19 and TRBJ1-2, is DGGITQSPKYLFRKEGQNVTLSCEQNLNHDAMYWYRQDPGQGLRLIYYSQIVNDFQKGDIAEGYSVSREKKESFPLTVTSAQKNPTAFYLCASREELTIGVGYTFGSGTRLTVV.

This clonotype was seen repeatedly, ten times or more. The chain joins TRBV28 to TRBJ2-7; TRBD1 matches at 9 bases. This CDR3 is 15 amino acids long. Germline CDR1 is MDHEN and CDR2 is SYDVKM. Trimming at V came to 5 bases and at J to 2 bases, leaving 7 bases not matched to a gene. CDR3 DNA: TGTGCCAGCAGTCCCGGGACAGGGAGAACCTACGAGCAGTACTTC. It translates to CASSPGTGRTYEQYF.

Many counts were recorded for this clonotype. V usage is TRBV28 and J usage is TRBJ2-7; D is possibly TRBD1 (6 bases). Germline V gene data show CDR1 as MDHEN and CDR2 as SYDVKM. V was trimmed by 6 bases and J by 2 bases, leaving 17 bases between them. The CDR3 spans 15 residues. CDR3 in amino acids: CASRNPDSLTYEQYF. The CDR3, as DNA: TGTGCCAGCAGGAACCCGGACAGCCTTACCTACGAGCAGTACTTC.

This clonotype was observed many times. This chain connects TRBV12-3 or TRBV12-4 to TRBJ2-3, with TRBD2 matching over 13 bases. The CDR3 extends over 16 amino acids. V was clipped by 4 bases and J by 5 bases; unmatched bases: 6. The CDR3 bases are TGTGCCAGCAGTTCGCGACTAGCGGGAGGTATAGATACGCAGTATTTT. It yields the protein CASSSRLAGGIDTQYF.

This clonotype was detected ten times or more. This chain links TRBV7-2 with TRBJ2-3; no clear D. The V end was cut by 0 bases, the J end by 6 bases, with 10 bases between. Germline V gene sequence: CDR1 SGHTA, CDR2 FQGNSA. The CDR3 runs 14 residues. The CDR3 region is CASSLAHNRDTQYF. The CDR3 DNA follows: TGTGCCAGCAGCTTAGCACACAACCGGGATACGCAGTATTTT.

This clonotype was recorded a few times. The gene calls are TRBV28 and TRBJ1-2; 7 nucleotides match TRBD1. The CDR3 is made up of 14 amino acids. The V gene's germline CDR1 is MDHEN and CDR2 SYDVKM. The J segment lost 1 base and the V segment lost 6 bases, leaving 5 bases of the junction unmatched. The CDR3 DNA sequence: TGTGCCAGCAGGTCAGGGGGGGTTAACTATGGCTACACCTTC. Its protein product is CASRSGGVNYGYTF.

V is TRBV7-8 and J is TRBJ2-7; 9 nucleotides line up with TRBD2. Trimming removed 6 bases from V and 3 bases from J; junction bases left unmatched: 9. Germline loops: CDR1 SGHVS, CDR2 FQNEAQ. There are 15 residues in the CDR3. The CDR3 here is CASSTAGGPRYEQYF. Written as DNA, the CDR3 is TGTGCCAGCAGTACAGCGGGAGGTCCACGCTACGAGCAGTACTTC.

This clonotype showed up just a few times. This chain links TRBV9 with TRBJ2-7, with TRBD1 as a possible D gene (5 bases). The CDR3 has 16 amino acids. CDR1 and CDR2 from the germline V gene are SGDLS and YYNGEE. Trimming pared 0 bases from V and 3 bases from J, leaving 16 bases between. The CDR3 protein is CASSVGRVSTYYEQYF. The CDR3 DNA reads TGTGCCAGCAGCGTAGGCAGGGTCTCGACCTACTACGAGCAGTACTTC.

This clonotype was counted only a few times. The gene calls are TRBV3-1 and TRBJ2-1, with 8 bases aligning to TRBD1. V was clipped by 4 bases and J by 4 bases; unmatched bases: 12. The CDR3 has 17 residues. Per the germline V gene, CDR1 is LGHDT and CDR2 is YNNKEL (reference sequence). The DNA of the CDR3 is TGTGCCAGCAGCCCCGGCCACCTAACAGGGGGGTACAATGAGCAGTTCTTC. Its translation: CASSPGHLTGGYNEQFF.

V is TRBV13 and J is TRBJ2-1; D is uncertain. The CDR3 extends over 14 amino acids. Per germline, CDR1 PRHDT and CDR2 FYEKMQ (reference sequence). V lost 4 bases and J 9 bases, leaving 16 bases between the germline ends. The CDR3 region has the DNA TGTGCCAGCAGCTCAGATTCCAGAGTTCCTGAGCAGTTCTTC. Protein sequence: CASSSDSRVPEQFF.

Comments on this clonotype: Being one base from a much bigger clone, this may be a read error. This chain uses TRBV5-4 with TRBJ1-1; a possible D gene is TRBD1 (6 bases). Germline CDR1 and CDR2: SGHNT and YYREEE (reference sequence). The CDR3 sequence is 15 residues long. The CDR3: CASRKPGQANSEAFF. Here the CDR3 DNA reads TGTGCCAGCAGAAAACCGGGACAAGCGAACAGTGAAGCTTTCTTT.

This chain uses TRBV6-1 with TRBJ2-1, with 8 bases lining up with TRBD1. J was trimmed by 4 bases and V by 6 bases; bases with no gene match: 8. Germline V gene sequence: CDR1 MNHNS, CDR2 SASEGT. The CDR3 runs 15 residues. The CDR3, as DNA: TGTGCCAGCAGCCGCGTCGGACAGGGTTACAATGAGCAGTTCTTC. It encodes CASSRVGQGYNEQFF.

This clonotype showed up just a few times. DNA of the CDR3: TGTGCCAGCCGGGACAGGGCCAAAAACATTCAGTACTTC. Its protein is CASRDRAKNIQYF. The V gene is TRBV18, the J gene TRBJ2-4; the match to TRBD1 covers 8 bases. CDR1 is KGHSH, CDR2 LQKENI, per germline. The V segment lost 8 bases and the J segment 1 base; nucleotides outside the gene matches: 1. This CDR3 has 13 amino acids.

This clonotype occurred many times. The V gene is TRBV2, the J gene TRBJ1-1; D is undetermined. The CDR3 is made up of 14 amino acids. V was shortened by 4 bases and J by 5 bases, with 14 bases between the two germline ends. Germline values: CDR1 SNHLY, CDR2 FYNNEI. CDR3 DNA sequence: TGTGCCAGCAGTGCACAGATCGTCGGAACTGAAGCTTTCTTT. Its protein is CASSAQIVGTEAFF. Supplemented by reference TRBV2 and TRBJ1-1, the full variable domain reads EPEVTQTPSHQVTQMGQEVILRCVPISNHLYFYWYRQILGQKVEFLVSFYNNEISEKSEIFDDQFSVERPDGSNFTLKIRSTKLEDSAMYFCASSAQIVGTEAFFGQGTRLTVV.

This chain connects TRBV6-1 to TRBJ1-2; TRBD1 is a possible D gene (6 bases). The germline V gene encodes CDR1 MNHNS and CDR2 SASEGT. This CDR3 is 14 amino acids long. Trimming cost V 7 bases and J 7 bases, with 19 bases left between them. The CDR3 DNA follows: TGTGCCAGCACCCTGAGTGAGGGGGGCCGTGGCTACACCTTC. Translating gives CASTLSEGGRGYTF.

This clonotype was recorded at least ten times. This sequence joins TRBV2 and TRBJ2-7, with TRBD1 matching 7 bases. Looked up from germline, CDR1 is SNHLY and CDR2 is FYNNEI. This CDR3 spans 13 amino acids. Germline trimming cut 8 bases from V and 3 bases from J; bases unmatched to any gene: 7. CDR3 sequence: CASDLRGHYEQYF. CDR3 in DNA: TGTGCCAGCGACCTGAGGGGGCACTACGAGCAGTACTTC. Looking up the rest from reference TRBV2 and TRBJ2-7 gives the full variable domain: EPEVTQTPSHQVTQMGQEVILRCVPISNHLYFYWYRQILGQKVEFLVSFYNNEISEKSEIFDDQFSVERPDGSNFTLKIRSTKLEDSAMYFCASDLRGHYEQYFGPGTRLTVT.

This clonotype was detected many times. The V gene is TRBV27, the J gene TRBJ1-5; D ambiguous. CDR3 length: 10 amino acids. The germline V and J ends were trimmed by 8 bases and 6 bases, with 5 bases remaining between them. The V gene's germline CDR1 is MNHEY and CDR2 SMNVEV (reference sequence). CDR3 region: CASGSQPQHF. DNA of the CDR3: TGTGCCAGCGGGAGTCAGCCCCAGCATTTT.

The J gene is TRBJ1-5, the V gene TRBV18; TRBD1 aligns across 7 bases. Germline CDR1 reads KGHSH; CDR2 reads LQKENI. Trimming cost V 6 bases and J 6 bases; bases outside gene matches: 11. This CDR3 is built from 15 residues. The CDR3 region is CASSHQGQVGQPQHF. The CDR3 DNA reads TGTGCCAGCTCTCACCAAGGACAGGTCGGTCAGCCCCAGCATTTT.

CDR3 sequence reads: CASSLYPTGLNTEAFF. As DNA, the CDR3 is TGTGCCAGCAGCTTATATCCGACGGGCTTGAACACTGAAGCTTTCTTT. The genes are TRBV11-1 and TRBJ1-1; the D is unclear. CDR3 length equals 16 residues. Germline CDR1 reads SGHAT; CDR2 reads FQDESV (reference sequence). V was trimmed by 2 bases and J by 0 bases, leaving 13 bases between them.

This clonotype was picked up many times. In nucleotides, the CDR3 is TGTGCCAGCAGTTCCGAAGGGGGCAGGACTGAAGCTTTCTTT. Protein sequence: CASSSEGGRTEAFF. The chain links TRBV28 to TRBJ1-1; TRBD1 matches at 7 bases. After removal of 4 bases from V and 5 bases from J, the junction contained 7 bases not matched to a gene. This CDR3 has 14 amino acids. Germline CDR1 and CDR2: MDHEN and SYDVKM.